The T cell receptor beta chain under discussion was sequenced for a study of blood T cells in healthy people across ages. This clonotype has a handful of counts. The CDR3 runs 13 residues. Per germline, CDR1 SQVTM and CDR2 ANQGSEA. Sample-barcoded 5' priming and a J-beta primer mix drove a second PCR of roughly 6 to 12 cycles. In TCRdb, the 5' RACE reads were re-called with MiXCR into one record per CDR3 protein. The sample carries roughly 900,000 distinct CDR3 sequences, around 49% recorded once. The TCR sequence derives from a young man in good health. Material: blood. V usage is TRBV29-1 and J usage is TRBJ2-1; no reliable D call. The CDR3 is CSVSRSSYNEQFF. The CDR3 nucleotides are TGCAGTGTGTCAAGGAGCTCCTACAATGAGCAGTTCTTC.